This T cell receptor (beta chain) was sequenced in a study of human T cells and chemical hapten exposure. Across the study: 0.01% DPC was applied to the upper back in patch tests, which were read at 6 days.

Time point given: pre-sensitization, week 0. Treatment specified: therapeutic diphenylcyclopropenone sensitization with weekly scalp DPC. Before extraction, the whole blood was not fractionated, and total RNA was taken from it. Only after blood had been drawn was each patch test applied. Those who donated were patients with alopecia, 18 to 70 years of age, and suitable for DPC. One entry per CDR3 protein results from TCRdb running MiXCR on the RACE reads. The sample holds approximately 52,000 distinct CDR3 sequences; 9.5% to 10% are singletons and the top ten take roughly 10%. The CDR3 sequence is 13 residues long. Per germline, CDR1 SGHNT and CDR2 YYREEE (reference sequence). V lost 0 bases and J 5 bases, leaving 9 bases between the germline ends. This clonotype has at least ten counts.

The TCR was taken from a woman aged 25 to 39 with alopecia areata. Some clones in this sample may be carry-over from other donors' samples. This chain links TRBV5-4 with TRBJ2-7; D might be TRBD1 (5 bases). The sample was whole blood, taken in connection with sensitization to the hapten diphenylcyclopropenone (DPC). The CDR3 loop is CASSLVGVHEQYF. Here the CDR3 DNA reads TGTGCCAGCAGCTTGGTAGGGGTCCACGAGCAGTACTTC.